This TCR beta chain was captured in a study of shared clonotypes between healthy human individuals. V shed 7 bases and J shed 4 bases, with 11 bases lying between them. This CDR3 is built from 13 residues. Germline CDR1 reads MNHEY; CDR2 reads SVGAGI. Clones were sequenced by immunoSEQ multiplex PCR, and TCRdb holds only the in-frame ones, with some missing. This repertoire shows some 2,400,000 clones, approximately 96% found once; its top ten account for around 0.13%. V and J are TRBV6-5 and TRBJ1-3, with D possibly matching TRBD1 (5 bases). This TCR derives from a man aged 18-30 years in good health. Source material: naive CD4+ T cells sorted from blood. Sample subset: CD45RA+ positively selected. CDR3 DNA: TGTGCCAGCACAGGGCCCGGGGGAAACACCATATATTTT. The encoded protein is CASTGPGGNTIYF.